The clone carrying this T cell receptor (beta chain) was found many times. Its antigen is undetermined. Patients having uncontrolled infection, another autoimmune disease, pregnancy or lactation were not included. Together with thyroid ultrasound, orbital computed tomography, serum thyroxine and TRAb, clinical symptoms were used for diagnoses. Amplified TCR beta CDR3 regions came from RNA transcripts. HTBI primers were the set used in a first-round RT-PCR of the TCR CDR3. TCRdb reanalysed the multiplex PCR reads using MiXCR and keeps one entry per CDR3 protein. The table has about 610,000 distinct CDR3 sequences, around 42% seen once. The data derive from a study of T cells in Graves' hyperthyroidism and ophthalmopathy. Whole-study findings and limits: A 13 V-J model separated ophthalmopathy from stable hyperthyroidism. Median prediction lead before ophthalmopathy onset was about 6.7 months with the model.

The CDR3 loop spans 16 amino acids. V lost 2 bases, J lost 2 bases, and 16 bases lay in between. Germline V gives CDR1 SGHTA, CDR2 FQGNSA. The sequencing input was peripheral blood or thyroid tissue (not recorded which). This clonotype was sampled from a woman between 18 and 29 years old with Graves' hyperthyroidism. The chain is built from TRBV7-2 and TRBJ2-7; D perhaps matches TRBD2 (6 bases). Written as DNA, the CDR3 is TGTGCCAGCAGCTTACGACTAGGCGGATTCACCTACGAGCAGTACTTC. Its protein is CASSLRLGGFTYEQYF.